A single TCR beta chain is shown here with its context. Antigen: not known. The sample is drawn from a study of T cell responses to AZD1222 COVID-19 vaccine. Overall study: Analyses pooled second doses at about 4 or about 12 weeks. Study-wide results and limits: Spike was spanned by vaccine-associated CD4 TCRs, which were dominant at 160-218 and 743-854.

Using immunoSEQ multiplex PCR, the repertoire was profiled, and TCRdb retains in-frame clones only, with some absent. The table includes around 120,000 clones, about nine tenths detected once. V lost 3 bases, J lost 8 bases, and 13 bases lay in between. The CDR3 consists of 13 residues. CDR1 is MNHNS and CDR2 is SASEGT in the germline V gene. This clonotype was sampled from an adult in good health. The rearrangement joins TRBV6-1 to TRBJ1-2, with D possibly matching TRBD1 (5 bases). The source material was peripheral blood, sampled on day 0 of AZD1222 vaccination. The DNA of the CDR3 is TGTGCCAGCAGTGATGTTCAGGGTTGGGGCTACACCTTC. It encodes CASSDVQGWGYTF.